These 15 T cell receptor beta chains share one sample of origin, sequenced in a study of T cells expressing NK-cell markers. TCRdb reprocessed the 5' RACE reads; each CDR3 protein has one entry and no DNA is given. The ten most abundant clones cover approximately 6.8% of a sample with 400,000 to 450,000 distinct CDR3 sequences. Sequencing was done on a sample of blood T cells: a sorted CD56 or NKG2C T cell subset, CD4+ or CD8+ T cells, or bulk PBMC T cells (not recorded which). The source of these receptors is a woman between 18 and 70 years old in good health.

This chain uses TRBV27 with TRBJ2-3; the D call of TRBD2 rests on TCRdb alone, since no DNA is present to check it. CDR1 is MNHEY and CDR2 is SMNVEV in the germline V gene (reference sequence). There are 17 residues in the CDR3. CDR3 amino acids: CASSFLGLAGGTDTQYF.

The chain carries TRBV4-3 and TRBJ2-3; TCRdb's D call, TRBD2, is unchecked because there is no DNA. The germline gives CDR1 LGHNA, CDR2 YSLEER. The CDR3 runs to 15 residues. The CDR3 protein is CASSPIAGTGDTQYF.

V usage is TRBV9 and J usage is TRBJ2-1; TCRdb's D call, TRBD2, is unchecked because there is no DNA. The CDR3 runs to 15 residues. Per the germline V gene, CDR1 is SGDLS and CDR2 is YYNGEE. This CDR3 reads CASSVEGVSYNEQFF.

This chain connects TRBV19 to TRBJ2-2; TCRdb names TRBD1, which stays unverified in the absence of DNA. In germline, CDR1 is LNHDA, CDR2 SQIVND (reference sequence). There are 15 residues in the CDR3. CDR3 loop: CASTGTPTNTGELFF.

The chain uses TRBV20-1 and TRBJ2-3. Germline lookup yields CDR1 DFQATT and CDR2 SNEGSKA (reference sequence). This CDR3 contains 13 residues. The CDR3 region is CSAAHTSTDTQYF.

The rearrangement uses TRBV29-1 and TRBJ1-1. The CDR3 is 15 residues long. CDR1 and CDR2 from the germline V gene are SQVTM and ANQGSEA. The CDR3 protein is CSVEPSGHTNTEAFF.

The V and J genes are TRBV29-1 and TRBJ1-4; TCRdb's D call of TRBD1 is untestable without DNA. Per the germline V gene, CDR1 is SQVTM and CDR2 is ANQGSEA. This CDR3 is 14 amino acids long. CDR3 protein: CSVTRRDRGGKLFF.

This chain connects TRBV5-4 to TRBJ2-7; lacking DNA, the TRBD1 call made by TCRdb goes unchecked. This CDR3 has 14 residues. From germline, CDR1 is SGHNT and CDR2 YYREEE (reference sequence). The chain's CDR3 is CASSGTSSSYEQYF.

The chain's CDR3 is CASSLVAGRNTDTQYF. The V call is TRBV13, the J call TRBJ2-3; without DNA, the TCRdb call of TRBD1 cannot be checked. Per germline, CDR1 PRHDT and CDR2 FYEKMQ (reference sequence). The CDR3 is 16 amino acids.

This chain joins TRBV5-1 and TRBJ2-5; TCRdb indicates TRBD1, and absent DNA this call remains unverified. The germline gives CDR1 SGHRS, CDR2 YFSETQ. The CDR3 is 14 residues long. CDR3 in amino acids: CASSQGAAQETQYF. The whole variable domain, remainder taken from reference TRBV5-1 and TRBJ2-5, is KAGVTQTPRYLIKTRGQQVTLSCSPISGHRSVSWYQQTPGQGLQFLFEYFSETQRNKGNFPGRFSGRQFSNSRSEMNVSTLELGDSALYLCASSQGAAQETQYFGPGTRLLVL.

V and J are TRBV9 and TRBJ1-2; TCRdb names TRBD1, which stays unverified in the absence of DNA. The length of the CDR3 is 14 residues. Germline values: CDR1 SGDLS, CDR2 YYNGEE. The CDR3 region is CASSVEPRGYGYTF.

The chain links TRBV7-2 to TRBJ2-2. Germline CDR1 SGHTA, CDR2 FQGNSA. This CDR3 has 13 residues. The CDR3 reads CAAIGENTGELFF.

The gene calls are TRBV9 and TRBJ2-1; TCRdb's D call, TRBD1, is unchecked because there is no DNA. CDR3 length: 15 residues. The V gene's germline CDR1 is SGDLS and CDR2 YYNGEE. This CDR3 is CASSVEVAPGNEQFF.

The CDR3 spells CATSDLSGQGKRDTEAFF. The V call is TRBV24-1, the J call TRBJ1-1; TCRdb calls TRBD1, which cannot be checked without DNA. The germline gives CDR1 KGHDR, CDR2 SFDVKD. The CDR3 is 18 residues long.

This CDR3 is CASRKGTGGKLFF. The rearrangement uses TRBV6-1 and TRBJ1-4; TCRdb proposes TRBD1, but this gene call is untestable without DNA. The CDR3 is 13 residues long. The germline gives CDR1 MNHNS, CDR2 SASEGT.